This T cell receptor beta chain was sequenced during a study of blood T cell repertoires in COVID-19. Only in-frame clones appear in the TCRdb table, and some are missing; sequencing was by immunoSEQ multiplex PCR. The table shows roughly 65,000 clones, with around 84% occurring only once. The CDR3 sequence is 13 residues long. The germline V gene has CDR1 LNHDA and CDR2 SQIVND (reference sequence). V lost 4 bases and J 2 bases, leaving 3 bases between the germline ends. The sequenced sample consisted of peripheral blood. V gene TRBV19 combines with J gene TRBJ2-6, with D unclear. The TCR sequence derives from a man aged 50 to 59 with acute or convalescent COVID-19. The CDR3 is CASSRAGANVLTF. CDR3 DNA sequence: TGTGCCAGTAGTAGAGCTGGGGCCAACGTCCTGACTTTC.